The 23 T cell receptor beta chains listed next were all sequenced from one sample in a study of blood T cell repertoires in COVID-19. Sequencing used immunoSEQ multiplex PCR; TCRdb keeps in-frame clones, though not all of them. The sample has around 200,000 clones, around 85% seen once. Sequences were obtained from peripheral blood. The receptors were sampled from a woman aged 60-75 years with COVID-19, enrolled during active disease.

The V gene is TRBV5-5, the J gene TRBJ2-1; D possibly corresponds to TRBD2 (5 bases). The CDR3 extends over 16 amino acids. The germline CDR1 and CDR2 sequences are SGHKS and YYEKEE (reference sequence). V lost 2 bases and J 2 bases, leaving 14 bases between the germline ends. CDR3 sequence reads: CASSFFPSGTYNEQFF. The CDR3 region has the DNA TGTGCCAGCAGCTTTTTCCCAAGCGGTACCTACAATGAGCAGTTCTTC.

V gene TRBV19 combines with J gene TRBJ1-5; D gene unclear. The CDR3 totals 14 residues. V was clipped by 5 bases and J by 1 base, with 9 bases between them. The germline gives CDR1 LNHDA, CDR2 SQIVND (reference sequence). CDR3 in amino acids: CASSPTGSNQPQHF. CDR3 DNA sequence: TGTGCCAGTAGTCCGACGGGGAGCAATCAGCCCCAGCATTTT.

This clone appeared once. The chain links TRBV30 to TRBJ1-1; D unclear. Germline CDR1 is GTSNPN and CDR2 is SVGIG (reference sequence). The CDR3 consists of 10 residues. V was trimmed by 7 bases and J by 6 bases, leaving 9 bases between them. This chain's CDR3 is CAFGRSEAFF. In DNA form, the CDR3 reads TGTGCCTTCGGGAGGTCTGAAGCTTTCTTT.

The chain links TRBV2 to TRBJ2-7; TRBD2 agrees at 13 bases. The V gene's germline CDR1 is SNHLY and CDR2 FYNNEI. The CDR3 loop spans 14 amino acids. Trimming took 9 bases from V and 5 from J; bases not matched to a gene: 7. CDR3 in DNA: TGTGCCAGAAACTCCGGGACTAGCGGGAACGAGCAGTACTTC. Its translation is CARNSGTSGNEQYF.

V usage is TRBV27 and J usage is TRBJ2-7, with 8 nucleotides matching TRBD2. CDR1 MNHEY and CDR2 SMNVEV come from the germline V gene (reference sequence). The junction had 16 bases not matched to a gene; V was cut back by 6 bases and J by 6 bases. The CDR3 length is 16 residues. Here the CDR3 DNA reads TGTGCCAGCAGCCTCCTTTCCCTTAACGGGAGGGCCGAGCAGTACTTC. This encodes CASSLLSLNGRAEQYF.

The chain recombines TRBV5-1 with TRBJ2-5; 7 positions match TRBD2. Trimming took 7 bases from V and 4 from J; bases not matched to a gene: 10. The CDR3 runs to 14 residues. Germline lookup yields CDR1 SGHRS and CDR2 YFSETQ. CDR3 amino acids: CASSAGGSGETQYF. The CDR3 DNA reads as TGCGCCAGCTCTGCCGGCGGGAGTGGAGAGACCCAGTACTTC.

The rearrangement links TRBV5-1 to TRBJ1-5; D may be TRBD1 (5 bases). The CDR3 sequence is 15 residues long. Per the germline V gene, CDR1 is SGHRS and CDR2 is YFSETQ. V lost 0 bases and J 2 bases, leaving 9 bases between the germline ends. DNA of the CDR3: TGCGCCAGCAGCTTGGAGGGGAGGGGCAATCAGCCCCAGCATTTT. Amino acid sequence: CASSLEGRGNQPQHF.

CDR3 loop: CASSPRRGRSDGELFF. The CDR3 DNA reads as TGTGCCAGCTCACCACGGAGGGGGCGATCGGACGGGGAGCTGTTTTTT. The genes are TRBV18 and TRBJ2-2, with D maybe TRBD1 (7 bases). The CDR3 runs to 16 residues. V was pared by 1 base and J by 7 bases, with 16 bases between. The germline V gene has CDR1 KGHSH and CDR2 LQKENI.

The gene calls are TRBV5-5 and TRBJ1-3; D remains unclear. The CDR3 has 15 amino acids. Trimming shortened V by 3 bases and J by 4 bases, and 14 bases separated the two germline ends. CDR1 is SGHKS and CDR2 is YYEKEE in the germline V gene (reference sequence). The CDR3 sequence: CASSWSLGDGNTIYF. The CDR3 DNA sequence: TGTGCCAGCAGCTGGTCTCTAGGCGACGGAAACACCATATATTTT.

In its sample, this clone was seen a few times. V is TRBV19 and J is TRBJ2-1; TRBD2 might be the D (6 bases). Germline lookup yields CDR1 LNHDA and CDR2 SQIVND (reference sequence). This CDR3 is built from 18 residues. V was pared by 4 bases and J by 7 bases, with 26 bases between. As DNA, the CDR3 is TGTGCCAGTAGTAAGGGTTGGGGTAGCGGCCTTAAAGGGAATGAGCAGTTCTTC. Its translation: CASSKGWGSGLKGNEQFF.

This chain uses TRBV10-3 with TRBJ2-7, with a weak D call TRBD2 (5 bases). The ends were cut back, 7 bases at V and 0 bases at J, with 13 bases in the middle. The CDR3 has 14 amino acids. CDR1 is ENHRY and CDR2 is SYGVKD in the germline V gene. The CDR3 reads CAIKLWESSYEQYF. Here the CDR3 DNA reads TGTGCCATCAAGTTATGGGAGAGCTCCTACGAGCAGTACTTC.

This chain joins TRBV5-1 and TRBJ1-2, with D tentatively TRBD1 (6 bases). Germline loops: CDR1 SGHRS, CDR2 YFSETQ. This CDR3 is 13 amino acids long. Trimming pared 7 bases from V and 7 bases from J, leaving 17 bases between. CDR3 in DNA: TGCGCCAGCCGTTCACAGGGTTCGGGTGGCTACACCTTC. This translates into CASRSQGSGGYTF.

This sequence joins TRBV6-2 or TRBV6-3 and TRBJ2-7, with 13 nucleotides matching TRBD2. This CDR3 is built from 15 residues. The germline V gene has CDR1 MNHEY and CDR2 SVGEGT. With V trimmed by 4 bases and J by 7 bases, 7 bases remained unmatched. CDR3 sequence (DNA): TGTGCCAGCAGTTCCGCGGGACTAGCGGGGCCGGAGCAGTACTTC. Translated: CASSSAGLAGPEQYF.

Here the CDR3 DNA reads TGTGCCACCAGCAGAGGAGGGCCCAACCCCAATCAGCCCCAGCATTTT. Protein product: CATSRGGPNPNQPQHF. The chain carries TRBV15 and TRBJ1-5, with unresolved D. Germline V gives CDR1 LNHNV, CDR2 YYDKDF (reference sequence). V was trimmed by 1 base and J by 3 bases, leaving 13 bases between them. This CDR3 spans 16 amino acids.

CDR3 DNA: TGTGCCAGCAGCTTGAGGGTTAGCGCCGAGCAGTACTTC. Amino acid sequence: CASSLRVSAEQYF. The rearrangement links TRBV7-2 to TRBJ2-7, with D tentatively TRBD2 (5 bases). Trimming cost V 3 bases and J 6 bases, with 12 bases left between them. The CDR3 totals 13 residues. Germline values: CDR1 SGHTA, CDR2 FQGNSA. The full variable domain, completed using reference TRBV7-2 and TRBJ2-7, is GAGVSQSPSNKVTEKGKDVELRCDPISGHTALYWYRQSLGQGLEFLIYFQGNSAPDKSGLPSDRFSAERTGGSVSTLTIQRTQQEDSAVYLCASSLRVSAEQYFGPGTRLTVT.

The chain employs TRBV7-2 and TRBJ1-5; D is perhaps TRBD1 (5 bases). The germline CDR1 and CDR2 sequences are SGHTA and FQGNSA. Trimming left V 2 bases short and J 4 bases short, with 6 bases between. The CDR3 has 13 amino acids. CDR3 in DNA: TGTGCCAGCAGCTTACCAGGGAATCAGCCCCAGCATTTT. It specifies CASSLPGNQPQHF.

This chain connects TRBV7-2 to TRBJ1-4; 8 bases agree with TRBD1. The CDR3 spans 17 residues. V shed 1 base and J 7 bases; nucleotides not matched to a gene: 11. Germline loops: CDR1 SGHTA, CDR2 FQGNSA. CDR3 sequence (DNA): TGTGCCAGCAGCTTAGATTTGTGGGGACAGGCTGGTGAAAAACTGTTTTTT. It translates to CASSLDLWGQAGEKLFF.

The rearrangement joins TRBV7-3 to TRBJ2-3, with D possibly matching TRBD2 (6 bases). V lost 4 bases, J lost 6 bases, and 8 bases lay in between. The CDR3 is 12 amino acids. The germline V gene has CDR1 SGHTA and CDR2 FQGTGA. CDR3: CASSSGGDTQYF. In DNA form, the CDR3 reads TGTGCCAGCAGCTCCGGAGGGGATACGCAGTATTTT.

V usage is TRBV12-3 or TRBV12-4 and J usage is TRBJ1-5; 7 bases line up with TRBD1. The CDR3 spans 13 residues. Trimming removed 3 bases from V and 7 bases from J; junction bases left unmatched: 3. The chain's CDR3 is CASSLTGRQPQHF. The CDR3 DNA sequence: TGTGCCAGCAGTTTGACAGGGCGGCAGCCCCAGCATTTT.

The J gene is TRBJ1-6, the V gene TRBV5-6; 9 nucleotides agree with TRBD1. This CDR3 is built from 15 residues. Trimming removed 3 bases from V and 7 bases from J; junction bases left unmatched: 5. The germline gives CDR1 SGHDT, CDR2 YYEEEE. The CDR3 loop reads CASSSRDRENSPLHF. The CDR3, as DNA: TGTGCCAGCAGCTCCAGGGACAGGGAGAATTCACCCCTCCACTTT.

V gene TRBV5-8 combines with J gene TRBJ2-7, with a weak D call TRBD1 (6 bases). CDR1 and CDR2 (germline): SGHTS, YDEGEE. V was trimmed by 5 bases and J by 3 bases, leaving 18 bases between them. This CDR3 comprises 15 residues. CDR3 region: CASRPQGRPNYEQYF. The DNA for the CDR3 is TGTGCCAGCAGGCCGCAGGGGCGTCCTAACTACGAGCAGTACTTC.

The chain carries TRBV27 and TRBJ1-4; tentative D call: TRBD1 (5 bases). This CDR3 contains 14 residues. Germline V gene lookup returns CDR1 MNHEY and CDR2 SMNVEV (reference sequence). With 3 bases removed from V and 5 bases from J, the gap between germline ends came to 10 bases. CDR3 nucleotide sequence: TGTGCCAGCAGTTTCCTGGGGCGAAATGAAAAACTGTTTTTT. Protein sequence: CASSFLGRNEKLFF.

The chain links TRBV5-1 to TRBJ1-1; TRBD1 agrees at 9 bases. V shed 4 bases and J 10 bases; nucleotides not matched to a gene: 8. The CDR3 contains 13 residues. Germline CDR1 is SGHRS and CDR2 is YFSETQ. The CDR3 reads CASSISGQGSAFF. CDR3 nucleotides: TGCGCCAGCAGCATTTCGGGACAGGGTTCAGCTTTCTTT.